What follows describes a single T cell receptor beta chain. Its cognate antigen is unknown. This entry comes from a study of cytomegalovirus exposure and HLA in healthy donors. Regarding the study as a whole: For most TCR sequences rarity was the rule, although some public TCRs occurred in many donors.

CDR3 size: 14 residues. V gave up 9 bases and J gave up 0 bases, with 12 bases separating them. CDR1 and CDR2 from the germline V gene are MNHNS and SASEGT. PCR was performed using 60 Vbeta and 13 Jbeta primers. Method: immunoSEQ multiplex PCR; TCRdb's copy keeps in-frame clones and lacks some. The sample includes about 200,000 clones, 75% to 90% of them seen just once. The sequenced sample consisted of PBMCs. The genes are TRBV6-1 and TRBJ2-1; the D gene is possibly TRBD2 (5 bases). This sequence was found in a woman under 40 in good health and CMV-seronegative. Written as DNA, the CDR3 is TGTGCCAGTGGACTTTCAAGCTCCTACAATGAGCAGTTCTTC. Protein product: CASGLSSSYNEQFF.